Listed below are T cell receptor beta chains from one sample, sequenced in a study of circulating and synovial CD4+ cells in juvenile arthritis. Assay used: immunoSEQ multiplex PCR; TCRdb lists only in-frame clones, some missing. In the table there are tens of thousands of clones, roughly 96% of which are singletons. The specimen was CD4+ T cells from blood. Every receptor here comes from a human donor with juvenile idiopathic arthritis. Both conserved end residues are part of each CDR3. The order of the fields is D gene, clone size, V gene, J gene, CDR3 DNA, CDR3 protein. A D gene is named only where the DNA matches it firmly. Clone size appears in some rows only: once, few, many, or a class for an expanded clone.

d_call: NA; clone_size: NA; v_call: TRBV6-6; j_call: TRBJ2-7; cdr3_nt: TGTGCCAGCAGTTACTCGCGAGGGTCCTACGAGCAGTACTTC; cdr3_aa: CASSYSRGSYEQYF
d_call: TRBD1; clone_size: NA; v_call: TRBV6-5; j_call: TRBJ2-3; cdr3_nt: TGTGCCAGCAGTTATAAGGGGGCCATCGGGACAGATACGCAGTATTTT; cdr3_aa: CASSYKGAIGTDTQYF
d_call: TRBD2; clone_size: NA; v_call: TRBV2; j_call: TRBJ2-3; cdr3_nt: TGTGCCAGCAGTGTCTTCTCGGGGGGGACAGATACGCAGTATTTT; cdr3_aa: CASSVFSGGTDTQYF
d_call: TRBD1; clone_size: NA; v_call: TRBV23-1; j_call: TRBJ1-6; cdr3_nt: TGCGCCAGCAGTCGGACCGGGGACAGCATCAACCACTTT; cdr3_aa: CASSRTGDSINHF
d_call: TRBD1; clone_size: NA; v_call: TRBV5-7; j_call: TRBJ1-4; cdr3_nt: TGTGCCAGCAGCTTGTCGACAGGGGGTAATGAAAAACTGTTTTTT; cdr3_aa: CASSLSTGGNEKLFF
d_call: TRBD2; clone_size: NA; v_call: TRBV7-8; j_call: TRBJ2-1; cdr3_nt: TGTGCCAGCATTCGTATTGGGACTACCGCCCCGTCCTACAATGAGCAGTTCTTC; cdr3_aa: CASIRIGTTAPSYNEQFF
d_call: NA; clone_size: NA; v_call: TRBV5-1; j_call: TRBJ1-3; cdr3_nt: TGCGCCAGCAGCTTGACTGGACTCGGAAACACCATATATTTT; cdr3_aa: CASSLTGLGNTIYF
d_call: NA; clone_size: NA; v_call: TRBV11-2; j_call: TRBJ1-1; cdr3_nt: TGTGCCAGCAGCTTAGGGTCCAGGGACATGAACACTGAAGCTTTCTTT; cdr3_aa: CASSLGSRDMNTEAFF
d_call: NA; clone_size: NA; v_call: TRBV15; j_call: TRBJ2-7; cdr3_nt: TGTGCCACCAGCAGAGTGTGGGGCAGCTCCTACGAGCAGTACTTC; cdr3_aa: CATSRVWGSSYEQYF
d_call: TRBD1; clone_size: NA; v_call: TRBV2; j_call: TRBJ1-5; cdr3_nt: TGTGCCAGAGGACAGGGAGGGAGTCAGCCCCAGCATTTT; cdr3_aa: CARGQGGSQPQHF
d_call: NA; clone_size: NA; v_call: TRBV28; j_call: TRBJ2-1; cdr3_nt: TGTGCCAGCAGTGGCACGTTCGAGCAGTTCTTC; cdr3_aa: CASSGTFEQFF
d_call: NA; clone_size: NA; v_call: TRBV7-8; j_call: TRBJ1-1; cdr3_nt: TGTGCCAGCAGCTCCCGGGGACGCAAAGGGGGTGGGACTGAAGCTTTCTTT; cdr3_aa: CASSSRGRKGGGTEAFF
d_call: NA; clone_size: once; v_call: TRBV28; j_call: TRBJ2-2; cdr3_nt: TGTGCCAGCAGAACTAGCACCGGGGAGCTGTTTTTT; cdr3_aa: CASRTSTGELFF
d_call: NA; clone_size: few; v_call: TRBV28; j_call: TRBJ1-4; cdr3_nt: TGTGCCACCCGAGCAACTAATGAAAAACTGTTTTTT; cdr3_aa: CATRATNEKLFF
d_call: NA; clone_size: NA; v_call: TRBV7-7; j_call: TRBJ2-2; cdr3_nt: TGTGCTAGCAGCTCGACAGTGTTGAACACCGGGGAGCTGTTTTTT; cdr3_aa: CASSSTVLNTGELFF